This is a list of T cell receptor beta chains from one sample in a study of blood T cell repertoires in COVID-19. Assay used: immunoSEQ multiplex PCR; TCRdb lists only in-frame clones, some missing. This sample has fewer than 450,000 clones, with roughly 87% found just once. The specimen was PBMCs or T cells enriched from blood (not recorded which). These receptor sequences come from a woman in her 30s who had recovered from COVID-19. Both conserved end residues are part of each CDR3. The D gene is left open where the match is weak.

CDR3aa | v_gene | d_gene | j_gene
CASISWGGSKTEAFF | TRBV5-6 | NA | TRBJ1-1
CASSSNRGTMNTEAFF | TRBV13 | NA | TRBJ1-1
CASSQAGTAVNSPLHF | TRBV11-2 | TRBD1 | TRBJ1-6
CASSLDSSNQPQHF | TRBV7-9 | NA | TRBJ1-5
CASAKGGTAMDTQYF | TRBV12-5 | NA | TRBJ2-3
CAWSGGQEQYF | TRBV30 | NA | TRBJ2-7
CAISVDRVGTDTQYF | TRBV10-3 | TRBD1 | TRBJ2-3
CAISDNGELFF | TRBV10-3 | NA | TRBJ2-2
CASSVRTGVGSNQPQHF | TRBV21-1 | NA | TRBJ1-5
CASSEGTLGSYGYTF | TRBV2 | NA | TRBJ1-2
CASIPGRTGYTF | TRBV2 | NA | TRBJ1-2
CASLGQGGPGNYGYTF | TRBV28 | TRBD1 | TRBJ1-2
CASSQGLTNTGELFF | TRBV3-1/TRBV3-2 | NA | TRBJ2-2
CASSQGHEGYTF | TRBV4-3 | NA | TRBJ1-2
CAIRKTEYNEQFF | TRBV10-3 | NA | TRBJ2-1
CASRKGQPQGEQYF | TRBV10-2 | TRBD1 | TRBJ2-7
CASTKQGVGNQPQHF | TRBV6-5 | TRBD1 | TRBJ1-5
CASSLVVLAGGRSEETQYF | TRBV5-1 | TRBD2 | TRBJ2-5
CASGWTPLNYGYTF | TRBV6-5 | NA | TRBJ1-2
CASSSLPGVGRQETQYF | TRBV7-2 | NA | TRBJ2-5
CASSSGTGTNTEAFF | TRBV5-1 | TRBD1 | TRBJ1-1
CASSLPGQDEAFF | TRBV19 | TRBD1 | TRBJ1-1
CASSPPDRVGDTQYF | TRBV7-9 | TRBD1 | TRBJ2-3
CASSQGSPNPSSGANVLTF | TRBV3-1/TRBV3-2 | NA | TRBJ2-6
CASSLAQGSMNTEAFF | TRBV5-1 | NA | TRBJ1-1
CATKREGGAFLGEQYF | TRBV2 | NA | TRBJ2-7
CASSLGGLAGTLSYEQYF | TRBV5-1 | TRBD2 | TRBJ2-7
CASRRTNVYNSPLHF | TRBV28 | NA | TRBJ1-6
CASSDDRGLVTYGYTF | TRBV2 | TRBD1 | TRBJ1-2
CASSYGGTGGLGYTF | TRBV6-5 | TRBD1 | TRBJ1-2
CSVRWAGSNQPQHF | TRBV29-1 | NA | TRBJ1-5
CASSSLQGLANVLTF | TRBV6-6 | TRBD1 | TRBJ2-6
CASSPKPRVAEAFF | TRBV13 | NA | TRBJ1-1
CASSITTSGLQETQYF | TRBV19 | TRBD2 | TRBJ2-5